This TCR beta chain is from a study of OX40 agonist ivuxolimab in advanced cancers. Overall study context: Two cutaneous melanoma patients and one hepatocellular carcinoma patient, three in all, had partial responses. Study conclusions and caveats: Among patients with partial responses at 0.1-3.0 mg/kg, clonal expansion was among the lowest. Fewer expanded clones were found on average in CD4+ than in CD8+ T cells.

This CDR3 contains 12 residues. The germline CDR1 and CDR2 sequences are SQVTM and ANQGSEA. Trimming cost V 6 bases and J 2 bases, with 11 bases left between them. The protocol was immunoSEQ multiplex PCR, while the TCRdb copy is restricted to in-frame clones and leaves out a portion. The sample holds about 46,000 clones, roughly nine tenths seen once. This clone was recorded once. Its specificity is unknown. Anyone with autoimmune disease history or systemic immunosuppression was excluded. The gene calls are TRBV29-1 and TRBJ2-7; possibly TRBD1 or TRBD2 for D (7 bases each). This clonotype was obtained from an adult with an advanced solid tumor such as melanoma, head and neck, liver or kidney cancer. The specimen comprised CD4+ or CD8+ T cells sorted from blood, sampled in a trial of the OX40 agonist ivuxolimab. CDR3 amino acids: CSVGGGPYEQYF. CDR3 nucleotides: TGCAGCGTGGGAGGGGGCCCCTACGAGCAGTACTTC.